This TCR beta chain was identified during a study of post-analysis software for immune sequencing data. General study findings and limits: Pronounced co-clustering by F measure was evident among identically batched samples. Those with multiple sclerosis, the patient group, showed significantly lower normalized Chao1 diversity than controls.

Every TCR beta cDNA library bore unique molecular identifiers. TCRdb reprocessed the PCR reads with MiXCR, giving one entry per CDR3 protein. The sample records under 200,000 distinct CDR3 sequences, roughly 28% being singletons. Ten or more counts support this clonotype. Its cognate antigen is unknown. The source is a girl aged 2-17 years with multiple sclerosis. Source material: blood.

The CDR3 bases are TGCGCCAGCAGCGTACGGACGGAATACTACGAGCAGTACTTC. Protein sequence: CASSVRTEYYEQYF. The chain recombines TRBV5-1 with TRBJ2-7; D ambiguous. The CDR3 extends over 14 amino acids. Between the trimmed V and J ends, which lost 4 bases and 3 bases, there was a span of 14 bases. Per the germline V gene, CDR1 is SGHRS and CDR2 is YFSETQ.